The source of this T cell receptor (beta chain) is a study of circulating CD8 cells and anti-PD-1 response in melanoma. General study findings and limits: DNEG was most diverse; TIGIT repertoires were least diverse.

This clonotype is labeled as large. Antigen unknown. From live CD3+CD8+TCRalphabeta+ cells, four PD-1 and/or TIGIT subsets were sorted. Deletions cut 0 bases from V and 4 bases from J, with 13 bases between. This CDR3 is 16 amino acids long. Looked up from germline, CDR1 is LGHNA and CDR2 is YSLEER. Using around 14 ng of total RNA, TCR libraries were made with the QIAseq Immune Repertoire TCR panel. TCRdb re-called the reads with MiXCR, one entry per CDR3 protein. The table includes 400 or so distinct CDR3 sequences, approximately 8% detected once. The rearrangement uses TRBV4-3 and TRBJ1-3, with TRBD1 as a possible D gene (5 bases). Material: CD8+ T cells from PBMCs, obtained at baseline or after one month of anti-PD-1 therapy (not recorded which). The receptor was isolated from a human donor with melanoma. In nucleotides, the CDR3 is TGCGCCAGCAGCCAAGATTCCGGGGCACAGGGAAACACCATATATTTT. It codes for CASSQDSGAQGNTIYF.